This T cell receptor beta chain was obtained from a study of T cells in localized non-small cell lung cancer. Study-level points and caveats: Blood T cell density predicted longer survival; adjacent-lung clonality, shorter.

This table comes from immunoSEQ multiplex PCR, and its TCRdb copy is limited to in-frame clones, with some not included. The table has 2,700 or so clones, around 45% seen once; the top ten hold around 15%. A note on this clone: Its antigen is still unknown.

The CDR3 has 17 amino acids. V lost 5 bases to trimming and J lost 4 bases; unmatched junction nucleotides: 12. CDR1 SGDLS and CDR2 YYNGEE come from the germline V gene. The chain combines TRBV9 with TRBJ1-2, with TRBD1 matching 12 bases. The TCR comes from a woman aged 35 to 70 with stage II squamous cell lung carcinoma. Sequences were derived from lung tumor tissue, sampled before any cancer treatment. DNA for the CDR3: TGTGCCAGCAGTGGGACAGGGGGCAGTTACCTTAGCTATGGCTACACCTTC. Translating it yields CASSGTGGSYLSYGYTF.